The clone carrying this T cell receptor beta chain was observed a few times. These data originate in a study of response to subunit inactivated influenza vaccine. TCRdb re-called the RT-PCR reads with MiXCR, one entry per CDR3 protein. The table lists roughly 710,000 distinct CDR3 sequences, approximately 15% of them singletons. With V trimmed by 7 bases and J by 8 bases, 9 bases remained unmatched. This CDR3 contains 15 residues. Germline CDR1 is MNHNS and CDR2 is SASEGT. Sequenced material: PBMCs from blood, taken about 14 days before vaccination. This rearrangement joins TRBV6-1 to TRBJ2-2; 11 bases align to TRBD1. This receptor was identified in a man in his forties or fifties who received an inactivated influenza vaccine. CDR3 in DNA: TGTGCCAGCACCCCTGGACAGGGGGCCTCTGGGGAGCTGTTTTTT. Its protein is CASTPGQGASGELFF.